The entry below gives a single T cell receptor beta chain sequence along with its context. What it recognizes is unknown. Profiling relied on immunoSEQ multiplex PCR, and the TCRdb table lists in-frame clones only, not all of them. Of approximately 23,000 clones listed, approximately 90% were seen once; the top ten hold around 10%. CDR1 is SGHNT and CDR2 is YENEEA in the germline V gene. The CDR3 extends over 13 amino acids. The ends were cut back, 5 bases at V and 9 bases at J, with 14 bases in the middle. This entry comes from a study of lymphopenia after photon versus proton radiotherapy. Study-wide findings and caveats: After the lymphocyte nadir, photon-treated repertoires showed oligoclonal expansion, especially of CD8+ Temra cells. Post-nadir TCR diversity decline inversely tracked overall survival among those who died. Authors raise, but do not show, better survival with proton therapy.

The chain carries TRBV11-3 and TRBJ2-1; D could derive from TRBD1 or TRBD2 (5 bases each). The receptor was derived from a man aged 80 or over with esophageal cancer. The sample was peripheral blood, taken from a patient treated with proton-based radiotherapy. CDR3 in DNA: TGTGCCAGCAGCCTCGGGACCCGCGGTGAGCAGTTCTTC. Amino acids: CASSLGTRGEQFF. Filled out from reference TRBV11-3 and TRBJ2-1, the complete variable domain reads EAGVVQSPRYKIIEKKQPVAFWCNPISGHNTLYWYLQNLGQGPELLIRYENEEAVDDSQLPKDRFSAERLKGVDSTLKIQPAELGDSAVYLCASSLGTRGEQFFGPGTRLTVL.